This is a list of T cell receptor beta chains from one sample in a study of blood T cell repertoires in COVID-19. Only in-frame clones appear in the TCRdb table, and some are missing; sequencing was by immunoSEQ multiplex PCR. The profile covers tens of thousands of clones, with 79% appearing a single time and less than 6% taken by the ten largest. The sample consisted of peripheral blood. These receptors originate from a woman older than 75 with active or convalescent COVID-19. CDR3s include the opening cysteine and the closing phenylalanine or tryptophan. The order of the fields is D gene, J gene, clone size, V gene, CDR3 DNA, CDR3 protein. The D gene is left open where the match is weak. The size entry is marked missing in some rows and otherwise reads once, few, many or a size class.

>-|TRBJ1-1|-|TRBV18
TGTGCCAGCTCACCGGTGGGGGCCCTGAACACTGAAGCTTTCTTT
CASSPVGALNTEAFF
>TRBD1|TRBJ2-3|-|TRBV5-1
TGCGCCAGCCGACTGGGGCAGGGACAGGGAGAACATTTT
CASRLGQGQGEHF
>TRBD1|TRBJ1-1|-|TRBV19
TGTGCCAGTAGTATAGTTGGGACAGGTAAAACTGAAGCTTTCTTT
CASSIVGTGKTEAFF
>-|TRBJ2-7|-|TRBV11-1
TGTGCCAGCTCACAAATGCACTACGAGCAGTACTTC
CASSQMHYEQYF
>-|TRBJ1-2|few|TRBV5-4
TGTGCCAGCAGCGGGACCAGGGGTAACTATGGCTACACCTTC
CASSGTRGNYGYTF
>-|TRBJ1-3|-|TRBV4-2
TGTGCCAGCAGCCCCCGCTCTGGAAACACCATATATTTT
CASSPRSGNTIYF
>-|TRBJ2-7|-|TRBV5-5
TGTGCCAGCAGCTTGGCCCGGCTAGCGAATCACGCGGGTCTCGAGCAGTACTTC
CASSLARLANHAGLEQYF
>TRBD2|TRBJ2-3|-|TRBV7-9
TGTGCCAGCAGCTCGGGCGGGAGTAGCAATACGCAGTATTTT
CASSSGGSSNTQYF
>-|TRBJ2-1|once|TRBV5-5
TGTGCCAGCAGCTTGTCGGGTGCGACTTACCATGAGCAGTTCTTC
CASSLSGATYHEQFF
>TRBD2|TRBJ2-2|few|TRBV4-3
TGCGCCAGCAGCCAAGATCCGGGACTAGCGATCGGGGAGCTGTTTTTT
CASSQDPGLAIGELFF
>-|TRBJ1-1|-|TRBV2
TGTGCCAGCAGAGTAGGGGTTTTGAACACTGAAGCTTTCTTT
CASRVGVLNTEAFF
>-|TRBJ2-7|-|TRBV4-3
TGCGCCAGCAGCCAAGACCGGCGGTACGAGCAGTACTTC
CASSQDRRYEQYF